The subject of this entry is one TCR beta chain. Individual cDNA molecules received unique molecular identifiers. TCRdb analysed the 5' RACE reads with MiXCR anew, one entry per CDR3 protein. This sample has about 58,000 distinct CDR3 sequences, with approximately 13% found just once. V was clipped by 1 base and J by 0 bases, with 11 bases between them. This CDR3 is 16 amino acids long. Germline CDR1 is SGHTA and CDR2 is FQGNSA. This sample stems from a study of early T cells in non-severe SARS-CoV-2 infection. The chain joins TRBV7-2 to TRBJ2-3; D may be TRBD2 (5 bases). Input material: whole blood. The TCR comes from an adult who was a healthcare worker with PCR-confirmed SARS-CoV-2 infection or an uninfected control (not recorded which). The CDR3 bases are TGTGCCAGCAGCTTAGTTGGAGGTGCGAGCACAGATACGCAGTATTTT. Protein sequence: CASSLVGGASTDTQYF.